In this sample, the clone carrying this T cell receptor (beta chain) turned up many times. Its target is unknown. CDR3 length equals 16 residues. The germline CDR1 and CDR2 sequences are SGHVS and FNYEAQ. The V and J ends lost 5 bases and 3 bases respectively, with 20 bases between them. The data originate from a study of T cell repertoires in cytomegalovirus infection. On the study more broadly: Both a matching HLA type and CMV infection were indicated by public TCR beta signatures. The study, taken as a whole, reports: Cumulative public TCR beta family frequency identified carriers of CMV plus the relevant HLA. In two of eight donors, the top clonotype was HLA-C-restricted CMV-specific.

MiXCR, applied by TCRdb to the reads, yields one record per CDR3 protein. The sample contains about 310,000 distinct CDR3 sequences, around a sixth of which appear only once. The sequencing sample was made of PBMCs. The source is a human donor in good health (CMV status not recorded). Some clones in this sample may be carry-over from other donors' samples. The V gene is TRBV7-6, the J gene TRBJ2-7, with D possibly matching TRBD1 (6 bases). CDR3 sequence reads: CASSPEVGRGYYEQYF. The CDR3 bases are TGTGCCAGCAGCCCAGAGGTTGGCAGGGGCTACTACGAGCAGTACTTC.